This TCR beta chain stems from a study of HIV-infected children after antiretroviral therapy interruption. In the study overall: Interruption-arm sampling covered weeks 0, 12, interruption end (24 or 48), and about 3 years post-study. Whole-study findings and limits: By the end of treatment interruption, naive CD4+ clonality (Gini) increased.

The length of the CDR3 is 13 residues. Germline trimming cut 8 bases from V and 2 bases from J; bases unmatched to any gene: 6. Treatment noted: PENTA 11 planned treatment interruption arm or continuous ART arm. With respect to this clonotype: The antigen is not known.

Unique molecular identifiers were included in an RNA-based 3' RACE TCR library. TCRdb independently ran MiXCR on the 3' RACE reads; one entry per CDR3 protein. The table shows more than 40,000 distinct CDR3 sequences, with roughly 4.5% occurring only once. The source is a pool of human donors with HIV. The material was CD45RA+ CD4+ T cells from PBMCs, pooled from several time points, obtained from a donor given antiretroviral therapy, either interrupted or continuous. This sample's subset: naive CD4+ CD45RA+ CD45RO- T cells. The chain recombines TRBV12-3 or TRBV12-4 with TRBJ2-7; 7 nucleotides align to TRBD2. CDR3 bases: TGTGCCAGCGGAATAGCGGGCCCCTACGAGCAGTACTTC. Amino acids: CASGIAGPYEQYF.